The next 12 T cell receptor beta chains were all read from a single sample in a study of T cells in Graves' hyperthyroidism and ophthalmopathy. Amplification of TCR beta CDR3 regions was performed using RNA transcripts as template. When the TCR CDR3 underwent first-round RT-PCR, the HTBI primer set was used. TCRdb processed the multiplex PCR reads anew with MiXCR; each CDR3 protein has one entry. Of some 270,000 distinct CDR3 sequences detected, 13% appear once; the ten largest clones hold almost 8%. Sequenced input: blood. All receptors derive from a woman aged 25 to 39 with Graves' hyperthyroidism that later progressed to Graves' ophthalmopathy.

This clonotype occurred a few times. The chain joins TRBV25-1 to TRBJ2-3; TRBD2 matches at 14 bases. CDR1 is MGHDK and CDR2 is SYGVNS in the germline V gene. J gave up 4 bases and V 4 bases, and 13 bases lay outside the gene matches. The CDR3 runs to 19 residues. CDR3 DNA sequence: TGTGCCAGCAGTGGATATAAGACTAGCGGGAGGGTCTCTCCAGATACGCAGTATTTT. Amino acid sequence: CASSGYKTSGRVSPDTQYF.

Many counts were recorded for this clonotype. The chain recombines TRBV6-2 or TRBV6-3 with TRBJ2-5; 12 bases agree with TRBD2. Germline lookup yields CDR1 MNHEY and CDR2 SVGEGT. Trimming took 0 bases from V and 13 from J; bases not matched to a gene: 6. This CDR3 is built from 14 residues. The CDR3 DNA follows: TGTGCCAGCAGTTACTCGGGACTAGCGGGCCCGGGGTACTTC. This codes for CASSYSGLAGPGYF.

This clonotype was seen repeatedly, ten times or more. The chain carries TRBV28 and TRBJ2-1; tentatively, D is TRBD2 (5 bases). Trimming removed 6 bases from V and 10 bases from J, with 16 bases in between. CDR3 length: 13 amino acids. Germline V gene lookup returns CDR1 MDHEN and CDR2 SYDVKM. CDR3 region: CASRGNPGSEQFF. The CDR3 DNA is TGTGCCAGCAGGGGGAACCCGGGGTCGGAGCAGTTCTTC.

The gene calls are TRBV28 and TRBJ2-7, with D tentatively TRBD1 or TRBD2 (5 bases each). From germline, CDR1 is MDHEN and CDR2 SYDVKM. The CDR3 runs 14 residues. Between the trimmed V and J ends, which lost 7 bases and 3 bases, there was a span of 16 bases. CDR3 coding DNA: TGTGCCAGCACTACTATCGGGACGCTCTACGAGCAGTACTTC. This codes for CASTTIGTLYEQYF.

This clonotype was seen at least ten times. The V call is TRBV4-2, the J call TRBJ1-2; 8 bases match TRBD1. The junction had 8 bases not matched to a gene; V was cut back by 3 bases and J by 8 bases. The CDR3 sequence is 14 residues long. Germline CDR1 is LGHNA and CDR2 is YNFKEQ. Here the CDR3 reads CASSHIGQGQGYTF. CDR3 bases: TGTGCCAGCAGCCATATAGGACAGGGTCAGGGCTACACCTTC.

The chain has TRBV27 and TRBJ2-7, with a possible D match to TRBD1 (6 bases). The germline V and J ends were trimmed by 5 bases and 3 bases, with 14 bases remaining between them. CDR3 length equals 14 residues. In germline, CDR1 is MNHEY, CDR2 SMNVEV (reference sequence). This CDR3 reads CASSVKGDFYEQYF. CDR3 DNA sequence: TGTGCCAGCAGTGTAAAGGGGGATTTCTACGAGCAGTACTTC.

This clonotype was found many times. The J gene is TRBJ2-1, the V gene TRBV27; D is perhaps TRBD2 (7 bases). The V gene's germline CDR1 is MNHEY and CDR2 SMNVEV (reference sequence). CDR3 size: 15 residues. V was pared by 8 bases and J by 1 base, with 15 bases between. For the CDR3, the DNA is TGTGCCAGCCACAGGGAGGGCGGTTCCTACAATGAGCAGTTCTTC. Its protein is CASHREGGSYNEQFF.

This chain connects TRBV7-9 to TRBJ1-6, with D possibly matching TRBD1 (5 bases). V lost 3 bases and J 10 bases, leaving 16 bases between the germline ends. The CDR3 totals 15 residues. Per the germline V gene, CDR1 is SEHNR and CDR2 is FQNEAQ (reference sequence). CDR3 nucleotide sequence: TGTGCCAGCAGCTTTCACGGAGGACGGACATCACCCCTCCACTTT. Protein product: CASSFHGGRTSPLHF.

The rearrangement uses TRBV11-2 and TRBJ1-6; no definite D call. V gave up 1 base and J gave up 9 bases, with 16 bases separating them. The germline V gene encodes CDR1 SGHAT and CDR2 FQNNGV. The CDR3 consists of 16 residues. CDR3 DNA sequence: TGTGCCAGCAGCTTAGTCTCGAGGGCCCCAAGTTCACCCCTCCACTTT. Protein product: CASSLVSRAPSSPLHF.

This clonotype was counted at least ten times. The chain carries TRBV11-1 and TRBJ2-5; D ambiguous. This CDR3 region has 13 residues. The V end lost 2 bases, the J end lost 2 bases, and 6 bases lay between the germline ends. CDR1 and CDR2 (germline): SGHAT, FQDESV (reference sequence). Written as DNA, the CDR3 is TGTGCCAGCAGCTTACTGTGGCAAGAGACCCAGTACTTC. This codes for CASSLLWQETQYF.

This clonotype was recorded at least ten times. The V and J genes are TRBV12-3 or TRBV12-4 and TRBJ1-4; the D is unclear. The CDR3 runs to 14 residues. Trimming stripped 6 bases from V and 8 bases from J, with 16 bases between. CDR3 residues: CASSFRSSKEKLFF. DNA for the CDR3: TGTGCCAGCAGCTTCCGGTCCTCGAAGGAAAAACTGTTTTTT.

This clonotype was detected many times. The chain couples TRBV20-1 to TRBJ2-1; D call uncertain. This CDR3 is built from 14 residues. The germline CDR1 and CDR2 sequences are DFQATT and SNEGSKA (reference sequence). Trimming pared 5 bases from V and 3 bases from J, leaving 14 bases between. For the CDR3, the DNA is TGCAGTGCTCCTGGACGTTCGGGCTACAATGAGCAGTTCTTC. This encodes CSAPGRSGYNEQFF.